The 21 T cell receptor beta chains listed next were all sequenced from one sample in a study of blood T cell repertoires in COVID-19. Assay used: immunoSEQ multiplex PCR; TCRdb lists only in-frame clones, some missing. The sample has approximately 45,000 clones, more than 65% seen once; the top ten hold approximately 62%. Source material: peripheral blood. These receptors were taken from a man of 80 years or more with acute or convalescent COVID-19.

V gene TRBV9 combines with J gene TRBJ1-4; 7 bases are a match to TRBD1. Looked up from germline, CDR1 is SGDLS and CDR2 is YYNGEE. The CDR3 loop spans 17 amino acids. The ends lost 1 base at V and 7 bases at J; junction bases unmatched: 13. In nucleotides, the CDR3 is TGTGCCAGCAGCGTAAGGGAGGTGGGGGACAGTGGTGAAAAACTGTTTTTT. This gives the protein CASSVREVGDSGEKLFF.

V is TRBV18 and J is TRBJ2-7; 15 bases are a match to TRBD2. The CDR3 covers 17 residues. Per germline, CDR1 KGHSH and CDR2 LQKENI. Losses at the gene ends were 9 bases for V and 5 bases for J; bases not matched to a gene: 14. CDR3 protein: CASRRTSGRESHHEQYF. Here the CDR3 DNA reads TGTGCCAGTCGCCGGACTAGCGGGAGGGAATCCCACCACGAGCAGTACTTC.

The genes are TRBV5-6 and TRBJ2-5; TRBD2 matches 13 bases. Germline lookup yields CDR1 SGHDT and CDR2 YYEEEE. This CDR3 comprises 18 residues. Trimming cost V 3 bases and J 2 bases; bases outside gene matches: 10. The CDR3 is CASSSRTSGRGVQETQYF. The CDR3, as DNA: TGTGCCAGCAGCTCCCGGACTAGCGGGAGAGGGGTACAAGAGACCCAGTACTTC. The variable domain in full, with the rest retrieved from reference TRBV5-6 and TRBJ2-5, is DAGVTQSPTHLIKTRGQQVTLRCSPKSGHDTVSWYQQALGQGPQFIFQYYEEEERQRGNFPDRFSGHQFPNYSSELNVNALLLGDSALYLCASSSRTSGRGVQETQYFGPGTRLLVL.

This chain links TRBV19 with TRBJ2-1; 11 nucleotides match TRBD2. The J segment lost 3 bases and the V segment lost 8 bases, leaving 9 bases of the junction unmatched. The CDR3 is 16 residues long. Germline V CDR1 and CDR2: LNHDA, SQIVND (reference sequence). The CDR3 region is CASSRTSGLVYNEQFF. CDR3 coding DNA: TGTGCCAGTTCTCGGACTAGCGGGTTAGTCTACAATGAGCAGTTCTTC.

The chain recombines TRBV5-1 with TRBJ2-1; D is uncertain. The germline gives CDR1 SGHRS, CDR2 YFSETQ. CDR3 length: 13 residues. V lost 0 bases and J lost 8, with 9 bases in between. The CDR3: CASSLVLVDEQFF. CDR3 in DNA: TGCGCCAGCAGCTTGGTCCTGGTAGATGAGCAGTTCTTC.

V is TRBV7-6 and J is TRBJ1-6, with D perhaps matching TRBD1 (6 bases). The CDR3 is 14 residues long. Trimming removed 0 bases from V and 11 bases from J, with 11 bases in between. Germline V lookup: CDR1 SGHVS, CDR2 FNYEAQ. This CDR3 reads CASSLAGAWAPLHF. The CDR3 nucleotides read TGTGCCAGCAGCTTAGCGGGGGCCTGGGCACCCCTCCACTTT.

The chain joins TRBV19 to TRBJ2-7, with 8 bases fitting TRBD2. The CDR3 sequence is 15 residues long. The V and J ends lost 8 bases and 6 bases, in that order; junction bases with no gene match: 15. Germline V gene data show CDR1 as LNHDA and CDR2 as SQIVND (reference sequence). CDR3 region: CASPIRGGGWSEQYF. In nucleotides, the CDR3 is TGTGCCAGTCCTATCCGGGGGGGAGGATGGAGCGAGCAGTACTTC.

The CDR3 bases are TGTGCCACCAGTGAGGCTGGACTAGCGGGCAACACAGATACGCAGTATTTT. Protein sequence: CATSEAGLAGNTDTQYF. The V call is TRBV24-1, the J call TRBJ2-3, with 11 bases aligning to TRBD2. Germline lookup yields CDR1 KGHDR and CDR2 SFDVKD. V lost 4 bases and J lost 2; bases outside the gene matches: 7. This CDR3 region has 17 residues.

The chain has TRBV29-1 and TRBJ2-1; the D gene is possibly TRBD2 (6 bases). Trimming removed 7 bases from V and 6 bases from J, with 16 bases in between. CDR3 length equals 13 residues. Germline V CDR1 and CDR2: SQVTM, ANQGSEA. CDR3 residues: CSAMGGGRNEQFF. In DNA, the CDR3 is TGCAGCGCTATGGGGGGAGGCCGCAATGAGCAGTTCTTC.

The chain recombines TRBV4-3 with TRBJ2-4; 7 bases line up with TRBD2. The germline gives CDR1 LGHNA, CDR2 YSLEER. Trimming at V came to 4 bases and at J to 0 bases, leaving 6 bases not matched to a gene. The CDR3 contains 16 residues. The DNA of the CDR3 is TGCGCCAGCAGCCCTGACGTAGCGGGAGCCAAAAACATTCAGTACTTC. Its translation is CASSPDVAGAKNIQYF.

This sequence joins TRBV6-5 and TRBJ2-6; D possibly corresponds to TRBD1 (6 bases). Germline loops: CDR1 MNHEY, CDR2 SVGAGI. This CDR3 is 15 amino acids long. V lost 6 bases and J 0 bases, leaving 9 bases between the germline ends. The DNA for the CDR3 is TGTGCCAGCAGAACAGGGAACTCTGGGGCCAACGTCCTGACTTTC. Protein sequence: CASRTGNSGANVLTF.

This clone appeared a few times. V usage is TRBV2 and J usage is TRBJ1-1, with 9 nucleotides matching TRBD1. V shed 8 bases, J shed 1 base, and the junction held 2 bases outside the gene matches. From germline, CDR1 is SNHLY and CDR2 FYNNEI. The CDR3 totals 13 residues. The CDR3 loop reads CASYRGQNTEAFF. The CDR3 DNA reads as TGTGCCAGCTACAGGGGGCAGAACACTGAAGCTTTCTTT.

This clone was seen just once. The chain has TRBV2 and TRBJ2-7; no firm D call. Trimming stripped 5 bases from V and 8 bases from J, with 16 bases between. CDR3 length: 13 residues. Germline V gives CDR1 SNHLY, CDR2 FYNNEI. The CDR3 DNA reads TGTGCCAGCAGTCCCGAAGCTTTAAGCCAGCAGTACTTC. Encoded protein: CASSPEALSQQYF. Full variable domain (outside the CDR3, taken from reference TRBV2 and TRBJ2-7): EPEVTQTPSHQVTQMGQEVILRCVPISNHLYFYWYRQILGQKVEFLVSFYNNEISEKSEIFDDQFSVERPDGSNFTLKIRSTKLEDSAMYFCASSPEALSQQYFGPGTRLTVT.

The chain carries TRBV19 and TRBJ1-1, with TRBD1 as a possible D gene (5 bases). Per germline, CDR1 LNHDA and CDR2 SQIVND (reference sequence). With 4 bases removed from V and 3 bases from J, the gap between germline ends came to 9 bases. CDR3 length: 13 residues. The CDR3 DNA reads as TGTGCCAGTAGTAACCAGGGCTACACTGAAGCTTTCTTT. This encodes CASSNQGYTEAFF.

The chain couples TRBV29-1 to TRBJ2-1; 7 nucleotides align to TRBD1. The CDR3 spans 15 residues. The germline gives CDR1 SQVTM, CDR2 ANQGSEA. V shed 6 bases and J 1 base; nucleotides not matched to a gene: 9. The CDR3: CSVETGARSYNEQFF. The CDR3 coding sequence is TGCAGCGTGGAAACAGGGGCCCGATCCTACAATGAGCAGTTCTTC.

V and J are TRBV6-5 and TRBJ1-1; no definite D call. CDR1 and CDR2 (germline): MNHEY, SVGAGI. V gave up 6 bases and J gave up 0 bases, with 14 bases separating them. CDR3 length equals 15 residues. The chain's CDR3 is CASSRGRTMNTEAFF. CDR3 coding DNA: TGTGCCAGCAGCCGAGGGAGGACCATGAACACTGAAGCTTTCTTT.

V gene TRBV7-9 combines with J gene TRBJ2-1, with no clear D. Trimming took off 3 bases at V and 1 base at J, with 4 bases between the two ends. The germline CDR1 and CDR2 sequences are SEHNR and FQNEAQ (reference sequence). The CDR3 totals 13 residues. CDR3 sequence (DNA): TGTGCCAGCAGCTTCAGTTCCTACAATGAGCAGTTCTTC. This translates into CASSFSSYNEQFF.

This chain links TRBV6-4 with TRBJ2-3; D may be TRBD2 (6 bases). CDR1 MRHNA and CDR2 SNTAGT come from the germline V gene. V was trimmed by 2 bases and J by 6 bases, leaving 9 bases between them. The CDR3 covers 13 residues. CDR3 nucleotide sequence: TGTGCCAGCAGTGACCGGGCGGGGGATACGCAGTATTTT. This sequence encodes CASSDRAGDTQYF.

This chain uses TRBV28 with TRBJ2-1, with TRBD2 matching 12 bases. The CDR3 has 17 residues. Germline V lookup: CDR1 MDHEN, CDR2 SYDVKM. Trimming at V came to 4 bases and at J to 3 bases, leaving 7 bases not matched to a gene. The CDR3: CASSSRLAGDLYNEQFF. CDR3 coding DNA: TGTGCCAGCAGTTCCCGACTAGCGGGAGATCTCTACAATGAGCAGTTCTTC.

This clone was seen a few times. The rearrangement uses TRBV29-1 and TRBJ1-1; no definite D call. The length of the CDR3 is 14 residues. Germline CDR1 reads SQVTM; CDR2 reads ANQGSEA. V lost 5 bases to trimming and J lost 4 bases, with 17 bases between them. For the CDR3, the DNA is TGCAGCGTTTTTATTAGGACGGGGAGCACTGAAGCTTTCTTT. The encoded protein is CSVFIRTGSTEAFF.

This clone was seen more than once but under ten times. The rearrangement joins TRBV9 to TRBJ1-1; 10 bases agree with TRBD1. The CDR3 length is 16 residues. CDR1 and CDR2 from the germline V gene are SGDLS and YYNGEE. V lost 3 bases to trimming and J lost 1 base; unmatched junction nucleotides: 6. CDR3 in amino acids: CASSDRQGARNTEAFF. The CDR3 DNA follows: TGTGCCAGCAGCGACCGACAGGGGGCGAGGAACACTGAAGCTTTCTTT.